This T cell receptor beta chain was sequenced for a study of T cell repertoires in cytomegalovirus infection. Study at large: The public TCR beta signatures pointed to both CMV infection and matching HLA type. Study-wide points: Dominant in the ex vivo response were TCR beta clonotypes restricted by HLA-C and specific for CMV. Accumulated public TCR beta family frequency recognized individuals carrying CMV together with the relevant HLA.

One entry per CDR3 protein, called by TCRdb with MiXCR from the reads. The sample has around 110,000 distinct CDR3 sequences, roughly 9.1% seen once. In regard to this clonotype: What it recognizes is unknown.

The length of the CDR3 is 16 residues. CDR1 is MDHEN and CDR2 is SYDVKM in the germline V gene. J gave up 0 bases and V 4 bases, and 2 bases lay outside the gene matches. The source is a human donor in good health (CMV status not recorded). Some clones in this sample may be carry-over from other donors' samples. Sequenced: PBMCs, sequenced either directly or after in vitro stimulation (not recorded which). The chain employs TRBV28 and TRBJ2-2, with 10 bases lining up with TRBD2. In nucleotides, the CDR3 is TGTGCCAGCAGTTCTACTAGCGGGGCGAACACCGGGGAGCTGTTTTTT. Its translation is CASSSTSGANTGELFF.